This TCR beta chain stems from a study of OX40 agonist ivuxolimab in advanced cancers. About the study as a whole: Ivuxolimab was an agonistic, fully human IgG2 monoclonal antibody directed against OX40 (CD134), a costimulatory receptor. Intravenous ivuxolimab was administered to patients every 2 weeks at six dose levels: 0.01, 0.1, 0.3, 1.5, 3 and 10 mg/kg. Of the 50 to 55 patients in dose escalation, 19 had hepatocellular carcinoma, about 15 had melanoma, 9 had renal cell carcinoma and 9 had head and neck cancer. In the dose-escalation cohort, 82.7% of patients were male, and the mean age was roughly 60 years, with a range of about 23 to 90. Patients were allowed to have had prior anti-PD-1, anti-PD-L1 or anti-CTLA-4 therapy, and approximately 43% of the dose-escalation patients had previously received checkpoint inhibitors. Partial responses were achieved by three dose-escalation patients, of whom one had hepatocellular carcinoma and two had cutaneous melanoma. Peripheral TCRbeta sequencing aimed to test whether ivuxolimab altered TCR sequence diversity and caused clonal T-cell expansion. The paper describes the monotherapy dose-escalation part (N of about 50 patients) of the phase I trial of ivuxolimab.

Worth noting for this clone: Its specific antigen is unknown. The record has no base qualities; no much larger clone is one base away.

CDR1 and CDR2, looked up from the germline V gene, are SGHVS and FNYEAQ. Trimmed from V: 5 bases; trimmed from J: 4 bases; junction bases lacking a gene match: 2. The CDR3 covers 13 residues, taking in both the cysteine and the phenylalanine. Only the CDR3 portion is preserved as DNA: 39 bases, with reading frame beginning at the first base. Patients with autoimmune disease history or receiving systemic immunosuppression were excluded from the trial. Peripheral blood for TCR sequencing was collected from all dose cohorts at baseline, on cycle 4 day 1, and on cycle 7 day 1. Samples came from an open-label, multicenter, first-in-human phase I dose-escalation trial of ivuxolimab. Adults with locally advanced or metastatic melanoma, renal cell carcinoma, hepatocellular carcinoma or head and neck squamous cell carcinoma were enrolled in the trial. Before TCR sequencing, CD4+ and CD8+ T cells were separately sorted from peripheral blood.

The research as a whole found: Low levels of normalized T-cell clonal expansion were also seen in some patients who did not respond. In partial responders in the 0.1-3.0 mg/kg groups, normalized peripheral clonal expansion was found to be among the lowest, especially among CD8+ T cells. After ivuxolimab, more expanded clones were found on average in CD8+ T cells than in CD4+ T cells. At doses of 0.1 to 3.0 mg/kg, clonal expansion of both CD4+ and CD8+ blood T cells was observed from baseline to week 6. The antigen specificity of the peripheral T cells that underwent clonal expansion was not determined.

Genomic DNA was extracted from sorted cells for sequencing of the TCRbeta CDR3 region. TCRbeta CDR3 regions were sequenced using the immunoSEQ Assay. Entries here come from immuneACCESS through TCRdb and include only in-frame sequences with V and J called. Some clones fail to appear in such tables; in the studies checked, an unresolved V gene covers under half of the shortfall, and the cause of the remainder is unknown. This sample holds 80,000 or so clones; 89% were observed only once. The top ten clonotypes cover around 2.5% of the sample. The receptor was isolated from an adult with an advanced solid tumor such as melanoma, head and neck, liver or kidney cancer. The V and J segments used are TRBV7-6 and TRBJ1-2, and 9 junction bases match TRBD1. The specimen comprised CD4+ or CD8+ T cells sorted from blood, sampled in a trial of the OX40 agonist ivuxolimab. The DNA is TGTGCCAGCAGCCTGGGACAGGGCTATGGCTACACCTTC. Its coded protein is CASSLGQGYGYTF.